The clone carrying this T cell receptor (beta chain) showed up many times. Antigen: not known. These data originate in a study of immune heterogeneity within non-small cell lung tumors. Whole-study context: Histology included several squamous cell carcinomas, about 11 non-squamous carcinomas and 1 unspecified tumor. Overall study results and limits: Between one patient and another, high-frequency T-cell receptor beta clonotypes were largely distinct. Identical dominant CDR3 beta clonotypes recurred across tumor sites within a patient, alongside site-unique high-frequency clones.

The starting template was genomic DNA from bulk tumor, approximately 630 ng per sample. Biopsies, several per primary tumor and spaced far apart, were collected during surgery. It was patients with untreated, newly diagnosed non-small cell lung cancer who underwent curative surgery. There were 15 donors in total. They were all newly diagnosed non-small cell lung cancer patients undergoing surgery with curative intent. The germline CDR1 and CDR2 sequences are SGHNT and YENEEA. Deletions cut 0 bases from V and 7 bases from J, with 10 bases between. The CDR3 length is 13 residues. The authors amplified TCR beta CDR3 by multiplex PCR with 32 V and 13 J primers. In TCRdb, the multiplex PCR reads were re-called with MiXCR into one record per CDR3 protein. The data show fewer than 25,000 distinct CDR3 sequences, with 27% seen just once and 3.7% held by the top ten.

The clonotype comes from a man in his forties with non-small cell lung cancer. The gene calls are TRBV11-3 and TRBJ2-7; D not resolved. Sequences were obtained from lung tumor tissue. The CDR3 here is CASSLDRWGEQYF. Written as DNA, the CDR3 is TGTGCCAGCAGCTTAGATCGGTGGGGAGAGCAGTACTTC.